This record concerns one TCR beta chain sequence. What it recognizes is unknown. The missing CDR3 end, 3 residues past where the read stops, is filled in from the germline J gene. This specimen comes from a study of T cells in women clearing cervical HPV infection. As for the study in general: Case blood was drawn a median roughly 160 days after lesion detection. Points from the study as a whole: Effector/memory and HPV-specific T cells were not isolated, and association timing is unknown.

V lost 4 bases and J 3 bases, leaving 8 bases between the germline ends. The CDR3 runs 13 residues. Per germline, CDR1 SGHNT and CDR2 YYREEE (reference sequence). Method: immunoSEQ multiplex PCR; TCRdb's copy keeps in-frame clones and lacks some. The sample table sets out 20,000 to 25,000 clones. The sequence came from a woman between 18 and 70 years old with a cervical HPV16 infection that either progressed to CIN3+ or cleared (not recorded which). Input material: blood buffy coat. The J gene is TRBJ2-1, the V gene TRBV5-4; perhaps D is TRBD1 or TRBD2 (6 bases each). CDR3 DNA, as far as it was read: TGTGCCAGCAGCGGAGGGGGCTACAATGAG. It encodes CASSGGGYNE. The whole CDR3 protein is CASSGGGYNEQFF.